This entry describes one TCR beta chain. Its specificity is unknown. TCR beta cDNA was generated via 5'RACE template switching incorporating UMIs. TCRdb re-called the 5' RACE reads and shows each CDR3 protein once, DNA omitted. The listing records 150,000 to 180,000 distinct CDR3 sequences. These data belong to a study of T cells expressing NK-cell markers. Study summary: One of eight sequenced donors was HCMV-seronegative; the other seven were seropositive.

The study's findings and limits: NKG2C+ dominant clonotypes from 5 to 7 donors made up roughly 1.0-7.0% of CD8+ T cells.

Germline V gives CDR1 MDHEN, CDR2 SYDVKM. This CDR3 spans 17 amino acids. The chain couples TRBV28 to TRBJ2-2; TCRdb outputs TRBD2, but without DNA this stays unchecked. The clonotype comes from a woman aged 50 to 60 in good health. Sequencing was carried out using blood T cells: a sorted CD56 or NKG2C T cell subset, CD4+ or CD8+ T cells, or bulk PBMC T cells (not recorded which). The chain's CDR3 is CASRSHPLWGNTGELFF.